These T cell receptor beta chains were read from a single sample in a study of blood T cells in healthy people across ages. TCRdb reprocessed the 5' RACE reads with MiXCR, giving one entry per CDR3 protein. The profile shows about 700,000 distinct CDR3 sequences, around 32% of them singletons. Sample: blood. The receptors stem from an elderly woman in good health. Each CDR3 is given with its conserved first and last residue. The D gene is left open where the match is weak. Clone size is not always given. Where it is, it says once, few, many or a class for expanded clones.

CDR3nt	CDR3aa	v_gene	d_gene	abundance	j_gene
TGTGCCAGTAGTAAAGGACAGGGGAGTCACCACGAGCAGTACTTC	CASSKGQGSHHEQYF	TRBV19	TRBD1	many	TRBJ2-7
TGTGCCAGCAGCCCCGCAGGGCTAGGTGCAGATACGCAGTATTTT	CASSPAGLGADTQYF	TRBV5-6	-	many	TRBJ2-3
TGTGCCAGCAGCCCCGCGGCGGGGCGATCCTACAATGAGCAGTTCTTC	CASSPAAGRSYNEQFF	TRBV3-1	-	many	TRBJ2-1
TGTGCCAGCAGCTTTCGGCCAGCCCTGAACACTGAAGCTTTCTTT	CASSFRPALNTEAFF	TRBV11-2	-	-	TRBJ1-1
TGTGCCAGTTCCGGGACTAGACAAACGGGGGCCAACGTCCTGACTTTC	CASSGTRQTGANVLTF	TRBV12-3/TRBV12-4	TRBD2	many	TRBJ2-6
TGTGCCAGCAGTTTATTAGGGGACACTGAAGCTTTCTTT	CASSLLGDTEAFF	TRBV12-3/TRBV12-4	-	many	TRBJ1-1
TGTGCCAGCAGCCCAACTAGCGGGGGGGCCAAAAAGACCCAGTACTTC	CASSPTSGGAKKTQYF	TRBV7-2	TRBD2	many	TRBJ2-5
TGCAGCCTTAGGACGGACGGGGAGCTGTTTTTT	CSLRTDGELFF	TRBV20-1	-	many	TRBJ2-2
TGTGCCTGGAGCCCCCTCAGGCGGACGAGGGGTTACGAGCAGTACTTC	CAWSPLRRTRGYEQYF	TRBV30	-	many	TRBJ2-7
TGCGCCAGCAGGCGACAGGTATCTGGGGCCAACGTCCTGACTTTC	CASRRQVSGANVLTF	TRBV5-1	-	many	TRBJ2-6
TGTGCCAGCAGAAGGACCAGCGAGTACACCGGGGAGCTGTTTTTT	CASRRTSEYTGELFF	TRBV6-5	-	few	TRBJ2-2
TGTGCCAGCAGCCCGGGGAGAGCCTACAATGAGCAGTTCTTC	CASSPGRAYNEQFF	TRBV7-8	-	many	TRBJ2-1
TGTGCCAGCAGTTTTAGCGGGGTTAGCTCCTACGAGCAGTACTTC	CASSFSGVSSYEQYF	TRBV7-2	TRBD2	many	TRBJ2-7
TGTGCCAGCAGTGAAGCGGACGAGCAGTACTTC	CASSEADEQYF	TRBV6-1	-	-	TRBJ2-7
TGTGCCAGCAGCTCAACAGGGCTTCAGTCCCGCGAGCAGTACTTC	CASSSTGLQSREQYF	TRBV28	-	many	TRBJ2-7
TGCAGTGCTAGAGGTAACCGGGCAAGAGACACAGATACGCAGTATTTT	CSARGNRARDTDTQYF	TRBV20-1	-	once	TRBJ2-3
TGTGCCACCAGCACCGGACAGGGCGAAAAACTGTTTTTT	CATSTGQGEKLFF	TRBV15	TRBD1	many	TRBJ1-4
TGTGCCAGCAGCGTAAGGCCCACCGGGGAGCTGTTTTTT	CASSVRPTGELFF	TRBV9	-	-	TRBJ2-2
TGTGCCAGCAGTTACTCGCCAGGGGGCGGCTATGGCTACACCTTC	CASSYSPGGGYGYTF	TRBV6-5	TRBD1	many	TRBJ1-2
TGTGCCAGCAGTTACGGGGGAAGACCAGGGGTCACTGAAGCTTTCTTT	CASSYGGRPGVTEAFF	TRBV6-6	-	-	TRBJ1-1
TGTGCCAGCAGCTCCCAAGGCAGGAGTGTGTTCTTC	CASSSQGRSVFF	TRBV7-2	-	many	TRBJ2-1
TGTGCCAGCAGCCAAGAAGGGGACAATAATCAGCCCCAGCATTTT	CASSQEGDNNQPQHF	TRBV4-2	-	-	TRBJ1-5
TGTGCCAGCAGCTTAAGGCGGGGGGGCCAGGAAGAGCAGTTCTTC	CASSLRRGGQEEQFF	TRBV7-3	TRBD2	many	TRBJ2-1
TGTGCCAGCAGTTTTACAGCTTCGGGCGAGCAGTACTTC	CASSFTASGEQYF	TRBV27	-	-	TRBJ2-7
TGTGCCAGCAATTACGCCCGGGGGGGCGAAAAACTGTTTTTT	CASNYARGGEKLFF	TRBV6-6	-	few	TRBJ1-4
TGTGCCAGCTCACCGGAACAGGGATCCTACGAGCAGTACTTC	CASSPEQGSYEQYF	TRBV18	-	many	TRBJ2-7
TGTGCCACCGGCGGGGGACGGCGCTACGAGCAGTACTTC	CATGGGRRYEQYF	TRBV6-2/TRBV6-3	TRBD2	few	TRBJ2-7
TGCAGTGCTAGAGAGGCACCCGCGGACGAGCAGTACTTC	CSAREAPADEQYF	TRBV20-1	-	many	TRBJ2-7
TGCAGTGCTAGGGAGGGGGCAAGGACAGATACGCAGTATTTT	CSAREGARTDTQYF	TRBV20-1	-	many	TRBJ2-3